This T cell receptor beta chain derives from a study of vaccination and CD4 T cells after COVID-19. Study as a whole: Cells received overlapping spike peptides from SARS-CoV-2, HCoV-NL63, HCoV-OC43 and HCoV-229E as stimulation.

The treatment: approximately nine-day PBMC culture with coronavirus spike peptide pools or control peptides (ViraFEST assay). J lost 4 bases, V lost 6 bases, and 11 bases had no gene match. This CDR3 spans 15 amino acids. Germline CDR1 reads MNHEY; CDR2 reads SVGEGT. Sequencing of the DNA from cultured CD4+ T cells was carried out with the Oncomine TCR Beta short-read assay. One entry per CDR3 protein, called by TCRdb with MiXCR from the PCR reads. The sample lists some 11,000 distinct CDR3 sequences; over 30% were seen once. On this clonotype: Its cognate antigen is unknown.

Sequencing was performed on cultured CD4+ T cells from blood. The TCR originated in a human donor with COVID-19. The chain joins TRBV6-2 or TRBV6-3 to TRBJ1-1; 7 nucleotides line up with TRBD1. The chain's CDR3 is CASSPSGQASTEAFF. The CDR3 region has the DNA TGTGCCAGCAGCCCCTCAGGACAGGCGAGCACTGAAGCTTTCTTT.